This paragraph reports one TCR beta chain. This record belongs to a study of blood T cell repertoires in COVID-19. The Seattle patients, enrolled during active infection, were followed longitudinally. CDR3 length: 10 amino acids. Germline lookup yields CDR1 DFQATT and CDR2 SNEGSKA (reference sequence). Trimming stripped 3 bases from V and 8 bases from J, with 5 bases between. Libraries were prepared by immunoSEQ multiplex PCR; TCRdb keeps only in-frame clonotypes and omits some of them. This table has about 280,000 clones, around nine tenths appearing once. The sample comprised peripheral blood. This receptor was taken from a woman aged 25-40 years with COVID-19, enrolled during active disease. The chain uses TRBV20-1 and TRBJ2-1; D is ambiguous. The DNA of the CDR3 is TGCAGTGCTAGTGGCGATGAGCAGTTCTTC. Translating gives CSASGDEQFF.